This T cell receptor beta chain was profiled in a study of blood T cell repertoires in COVID-19. Study-wide context: Spain, Italy and the United States supplied samples that represented acute and convalescent COVID-19.

Original data processing: Reference gene primers were amplified, and this amplification served to estimate nucleated cell counts. Measured with immunoSEQ multiplex PCR; TCRdb has only the in-frame clones, and not every one. That table supplies the V and J calls and clone size; D and trimming were determined from the DNA. The data hold hundreds of thousands of clones, with about nine tenths observed a single time. Those enrolled, adults aged about 18 to 89 years, came from under 25 US areas. Assignment of participants to cohorts was predicated upon participant-reported clinical history. The V end was cut by 2 bases, the J end by 8 bases, with 18 bases between. The CDR3 extends over 15 amino acids. Germline lookup yields CDR1 MDHEN and CDR2 SYDVKM.

The TCR comes from a man between 18 and 35 years old who had recovered from COVID-19. The chain is built from TRBV28 and TRBJ1-2; a weak D match, TRBD1 (5 bases). Sequenced: PBMCs or T cells enriched from blood (not recorded which). The CDR3 spells CASSLPLLDSFGYTF. The DNA for the CDR3 is TGTGCCAGCAGTTTACCCCTCCTTGACAGTTTCGGCTACACCTTC.